This TCR beta chain was recovered during a study of cytomegalovirus exposure and HLA in healthy donors. CDR1 is SGHAT, CDR2 FQNNGV, per germline. Deletions cut 5 bases from V and 5 bases from J, with 21 bases between. This CDR3 is 17 amino acids long. The PCR used 60 Vbeta and 13 Jbeta primers. Profiling relied on immunoSEQ multiplex PCR, and the TCRdb table lists in-frame clones only, not all of them. The repertoire holds 110,000 to 150,000 clones, over 70% seen once, with about 4.3% in the top ten. The source material was PBMCs. This TCR came from a middle-aged man in good health and CMV-seronegative. This chain links TRBV11-2 with TRBJ1-4; weak D call: TRBD1 (6 bases). The CDR3: CASSPRTAPGLNEKLFF. The CDR3, as DNA: TGTGCCAGCAGCCCCAGGACAGCCCCAGGATTAAATGAAAAACTGTTTTTT.